This TCR beta chain came from a study of response to subunit inactivated influenza vaccine. In TCRdb, the RT-PCR reads were re-called with MiXCR into one record per CDR3 protein. The table has over 800,000 distinct CDR3 sequences, over 20% seen once; the top ten hold roughly 10%. The junction had 4 bases not matched to a gene; V was cut back by 5 bases and J by 1 base. This CDR3 comprises 15 residues. CDR1 MNHNS and CDR2 SASEGT come from the germline V gene. Findings and limits, study-wide: Researchers suggested that each seasonal influenza vaccination recruits few new T cells.

Comments on this clonotype: What it recognizes is unknown.

The V call is TRBV6-1, the J call TRBJ2-2; TRBD1 matches 7 bases. Sample: PBMCs from blood, taken roughly 5 days after vaccination. This TCR came from a man aged 45-60 years who received an inactivated influenza vaccine. The CDR3 DNA is TGTGCCAGCAGTCGATCAGGGGGGAACACCGGGGAGCTGTTTTTT. As protein: CASSRSGGNTGELFF.